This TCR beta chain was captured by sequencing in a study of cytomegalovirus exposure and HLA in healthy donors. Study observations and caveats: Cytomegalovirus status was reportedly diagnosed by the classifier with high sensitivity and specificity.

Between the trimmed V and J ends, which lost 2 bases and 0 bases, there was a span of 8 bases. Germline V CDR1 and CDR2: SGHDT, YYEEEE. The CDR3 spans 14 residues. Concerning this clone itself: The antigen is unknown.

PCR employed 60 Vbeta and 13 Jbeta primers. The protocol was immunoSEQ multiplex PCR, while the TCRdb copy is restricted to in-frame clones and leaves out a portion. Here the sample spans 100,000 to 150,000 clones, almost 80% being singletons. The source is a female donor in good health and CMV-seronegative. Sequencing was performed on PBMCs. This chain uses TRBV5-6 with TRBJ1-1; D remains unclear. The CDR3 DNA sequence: TGTGCCAGCAGCTTTAACGGGTTGAACACTGAAGCTTTCTTT. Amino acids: CASSFNGLNTEAFF.